Presented here are 9 T cell receptor beta chains from one specimen sequenced in a study of Tregs in tolerant kidney transplant recipients. The data were produced by immunoSEQ multiplex PCR, yet TCRdb's version contains in-frame clones alone and is incomplete. The repertoire holds roughly 80,000 clones, with 98% as singletons. Sample: CD4+ T cells from blood, taken before the transplant. The source is a human donor who received a combined kidney and bone marrow transplant.

The gene calls are TRBV27 and TRBJ2-3; 13 positions match TRBD2. With V trimmed by 3 bases and J by 6 bases, 6 bases remained unmatched. The CDR3 extends over 16 amino acids. In germline, CDR1 is MNHEY, CDR2 SMNVEV (reference sequence). The CDR3 coding sequence is TGTGCCAGCAGTTTTAAGAGACTAGCGGGGGGTGATACGCAGTATTTT. Translated: CASSFKRLAGGDTQYF.

V and J are TRBV27 and TRBJ2-3; D gene unclear. The V end lost 5 bases, the J end lost 4 bases, and 19 bases lay between the germline ends. Germline CDR1 MNHEY, CDR2 SMNVEV (reference sequence). This CDR3 contains 16 residues. The CDR3 here is CASSPLGNHGPDTQYF. CDR3 nucleotides: TGTGCCAGCAGTCCCCTGGGCAACCACGGTCCAGATACGCAGTATTTT.

CDR3 nucleotides: TGTGCCAGCAGCCTCACCTGGGCTAGCGGGGGGCCAACCTCCTACAATGAGCAGTTCTTC. Translated, it gives CASSLTWASGGPTSYNEQFF. The chain combines TRBV7-8 with TRBJ2-1; 11 bases are shared with TRBD2. Trimming removed 5 bases from V and 0 bases from J; junction bases left unmatched: 15. Germline CDR1 SGHVS, CDR2 FQNEAQ. CDR3 length: 20 residues.

This chain joins TRBV30 and TRBJ2-1; tentative D call: TRBD1 (6 bases). Germline V gives CDR1 GTSNPN, CDR2 SVGIG (reference sequence). This CDR3 is 15 amino acids long. Trimming removed 2 bases at V and 8 bases at J, with 19 bases between. CDR3 coding DNA: TGTGCCTGGAGTTTAGGGGGTGAGGGTACGGATGAGCAGTTCTTC. This encodes CAWSLGGEGTDEQFF.

The chain recombines TRBV30 with TRBJ1-1, with D possibly matching TRBD1 (6 bases). V lost 5 bases and J lost 5, with 12 bases in between. Germline V gene data show CDR1 as GTSNPN and CDR2 as SVGIG (reference sequence). There are 12 residues in the CDR3. Here the CDR3 reads CAWDNRDTEAFF. DNA for the CDR3: TGTGCCTGGGATAACAGGGATACTGAAGCTTTCTTT. Drawing the rest from reference TRBV30 and TRBJ1-1, the complete variable domain is SQTIHQWPATLVQPVGSPLSLECTVEGTSNPNLYWYRQAAGRGLQLLFYSVGIGQISSEVPQNLSASRPQDRQFILSSKKLLLSDSGFYLCAWDNRDTEAFFGQGTRLTVV.

The chain employs TRBV30 and TRBJ2-5; 9 nucleotides agree with TRBD1. This CDR3 is built from 13 residues. After removal of 3 bases from V and 7 bases from J, the junction contained 6 bases not matched to a gene. CDR1 is GTSNPN and CDR2 is SVGIG in the germline V gene (reference sequence). The CDR3 is CAWSVGQGSTQYF. DNA for the CDR3: TGTGCCTGGAGCGTGGGACAGGGATCGACCCAGTACTTC.

The V gene is TRBV7-9, the J gene TRBJ2-7; D remains ambiguous. The CDR3 is made up of 13 amino acids. Germline assignment: CDR1 SEHNR and CDR2 FQNEAQ (reference sequence). Trimming left V 5 bases short and J 4 bases short, with 12 bases between. Here the CDR3 reads CASSPGVVYEQYF. For the CDR3, the DNA is TGTGCCAGCAGCCCCGGAGTGGTTTACGAGCAGTACTTC.

This chain uses TRBV11-3 with TRBJ2-1; 7 bases agree with TRBD1. J was trimmed by 5 bases and V by 6 bases; bases with no gene match: 7. The CDR3 is made up of 14 amino acids. In germline, CDR1 is SGHNT, CDR2 YENEEA. The CDR3 protein is CASRPGQLNNEQFF. The CDR3 DNA reads as TGTGCCAGCAGACCGGGACAGCTCAACAATGAGCAGTTCTTC. The full variable domain, completed using reference TRBV11-3 and TRBJ2-1, is EAGVVQSPRYKIIEKKQPVAFWCNPISGHNTLYWYLQNLGQGPELLIRYENEEAVDDSQLPKDRFSAERLKGVDSTLKIQPAELGDSAVYLCASRPGQLNNEQFFGPGTRLTVL.

The V gene is TRBV9, the J gene TRBJ1-3, with TRBD1 matching over 7 bases. V lost 2 bases to trimming and J lost 0 bases; unmatched junction nucleotides: 5. Germline-derived CDR1 and CDR2 are SGDLS and YYNGEE. The CDR3 spans 16 residues. CDR3 nucleotides: TGTGCCAGCAGCGTCCAGGGGGGAGGCTCTGGAAACACCATATATTTT. Protein product: CASSVQGGGSGNTIYF.